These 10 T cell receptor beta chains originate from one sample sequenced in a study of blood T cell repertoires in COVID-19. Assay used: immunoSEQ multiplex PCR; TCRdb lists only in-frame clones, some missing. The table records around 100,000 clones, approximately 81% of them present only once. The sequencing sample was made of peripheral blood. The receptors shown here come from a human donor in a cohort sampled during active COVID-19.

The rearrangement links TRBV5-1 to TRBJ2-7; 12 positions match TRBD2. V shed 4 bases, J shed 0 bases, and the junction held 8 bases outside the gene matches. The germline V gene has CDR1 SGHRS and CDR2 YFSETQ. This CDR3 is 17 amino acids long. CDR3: CASSVTSGSLSSYEQYF. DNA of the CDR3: TGCGCCAGCAGCGTGACTAGCGGGAGTTTGAGCTCCTACGAGCAGTACTTC.

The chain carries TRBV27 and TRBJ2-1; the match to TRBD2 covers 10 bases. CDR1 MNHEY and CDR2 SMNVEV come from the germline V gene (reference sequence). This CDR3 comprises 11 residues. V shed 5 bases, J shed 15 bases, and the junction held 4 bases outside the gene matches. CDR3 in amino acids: CASSLAGARFF. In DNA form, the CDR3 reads TGTGCCAGCAGTCTAGCGGGAGCGCGGTTCTTC.

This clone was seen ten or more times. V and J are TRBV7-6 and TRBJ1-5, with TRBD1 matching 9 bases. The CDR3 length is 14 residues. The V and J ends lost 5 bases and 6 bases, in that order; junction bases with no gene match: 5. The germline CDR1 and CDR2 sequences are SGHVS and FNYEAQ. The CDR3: CASSPQGAIQPQHF. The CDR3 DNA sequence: TGTGCCAGCAGCCCACAGGGGGCGATTCAGCCCCAGCATTTT.

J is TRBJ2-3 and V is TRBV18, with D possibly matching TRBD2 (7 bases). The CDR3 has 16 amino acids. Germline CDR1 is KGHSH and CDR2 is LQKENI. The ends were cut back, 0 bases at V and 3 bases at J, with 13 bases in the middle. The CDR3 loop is CASSPPRGGGTDTQYF. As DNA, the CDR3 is TGTGCCAGCTCACCACCGAGGGGGGGTGGAACAGATACGCAGTATTTT.

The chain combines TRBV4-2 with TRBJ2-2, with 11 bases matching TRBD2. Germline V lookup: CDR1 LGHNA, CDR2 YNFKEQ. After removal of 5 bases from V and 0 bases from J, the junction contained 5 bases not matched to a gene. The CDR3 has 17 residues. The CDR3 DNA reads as TGTGCCAGCAGCACCTTAGCGGGAGGGCCGAACACCGGGGAGCTGTTTTTT. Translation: CASSTLAGGPNTGELFF.

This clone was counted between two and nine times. This CDR3 is CASSDLAGADTQYF. The CDR3 DNA reads TGTGCCAGCAGTGACCTAGCGGGAGCGGATACGCAGTATTTT. This chain connects TRBV2 to TRBJ2-3, with 10 bases fitting TRBD2. V was clipped by 3 bases and J by 6 bases; unmatched bases: 3. In germline, CDR1 is SNHLY, CDR2 FYNNEI. This CDR3 is 14 amino acids long. The full variable domain, rest sourced from reference TRBV2 and TRBJ2-3, is EPEVTQTPSHQVTQMGQEVILRCVPISNHLYFYWYRQILGQKVEFLVSFYNNEISEKSEIFDDQFSVERPDGSNFTLKIRSTKLEDSAMYFCASSDLAGADTQYFGPGTRLTVL.

In nucleotides, the CDR3 is TGTGCCAGCAGCCAAGCCTGGGGGACAGGGGGCGTCAGGACTGAAGCTTTCTTT. Its protein is CASSQAWGTGGVRTEAFF. This chain connects TRBV3-1 (or the pseudogene TRBV3-2) to TRBJ1-1, with TRBD1 identical over 12 bases. The CDR3 extends over 18 amino acids. The germline V gene has CDR1 LGHDT and CDR2 YNNKEL (reference sequence). J was trimmed by 5 bases and V by 1 base; bases with no gene match: 11.

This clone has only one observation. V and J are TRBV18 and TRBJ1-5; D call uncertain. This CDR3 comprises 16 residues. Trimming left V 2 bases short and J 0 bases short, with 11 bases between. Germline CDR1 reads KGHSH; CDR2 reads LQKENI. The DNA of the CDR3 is TGTGCCAGCTCACCAGCCAGGCCGAATAGCAATCAGCCCCAGCATTTT. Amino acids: CASSPARPNSNQPQHF.

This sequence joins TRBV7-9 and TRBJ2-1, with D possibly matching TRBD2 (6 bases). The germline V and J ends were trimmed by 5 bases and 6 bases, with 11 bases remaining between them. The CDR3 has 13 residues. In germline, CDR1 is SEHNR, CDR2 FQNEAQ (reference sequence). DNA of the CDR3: TGTGCCAGCAGCGGCGGGGTGGCCAATGAGCAGTTCTTC. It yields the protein CASSGGVANEQFF. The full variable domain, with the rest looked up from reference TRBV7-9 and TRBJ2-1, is DTGVSQNPRHKITKRGQNVTFRCDPISEHNRLYWYRQTLGQGPEFLTYFQNEAQLEKSRLLSDRFSAERPKGSFSTLEIQRTEQGDSAMYLCASSGGVANEQFFGPGTRLTVL.

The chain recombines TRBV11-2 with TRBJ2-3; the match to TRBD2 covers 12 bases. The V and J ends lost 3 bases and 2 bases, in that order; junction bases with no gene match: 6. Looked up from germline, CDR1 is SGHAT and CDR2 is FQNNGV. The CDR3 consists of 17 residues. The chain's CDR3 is CASSFMTSGSNTDTQYF. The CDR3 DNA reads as TGTGCCAGCAGCTTCATGACTAGCGGGAGCAACACAGATACGCAGTATTTT.